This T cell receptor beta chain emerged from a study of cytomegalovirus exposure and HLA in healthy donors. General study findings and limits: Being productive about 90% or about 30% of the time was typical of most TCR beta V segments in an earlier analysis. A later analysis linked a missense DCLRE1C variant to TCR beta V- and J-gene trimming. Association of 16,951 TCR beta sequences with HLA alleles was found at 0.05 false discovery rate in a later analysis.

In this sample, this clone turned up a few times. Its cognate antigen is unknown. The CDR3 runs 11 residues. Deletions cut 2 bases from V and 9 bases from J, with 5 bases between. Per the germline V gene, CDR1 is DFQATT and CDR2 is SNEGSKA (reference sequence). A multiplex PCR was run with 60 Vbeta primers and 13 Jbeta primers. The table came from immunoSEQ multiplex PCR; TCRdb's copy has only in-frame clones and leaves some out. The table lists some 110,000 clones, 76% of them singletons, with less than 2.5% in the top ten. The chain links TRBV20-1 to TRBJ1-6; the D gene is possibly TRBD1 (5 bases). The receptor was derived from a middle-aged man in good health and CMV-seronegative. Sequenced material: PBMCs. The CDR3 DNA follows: TGCAGTGCTAGACAGGGTTCACCCCTCCACTTT. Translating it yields CSARQGSPLHF.